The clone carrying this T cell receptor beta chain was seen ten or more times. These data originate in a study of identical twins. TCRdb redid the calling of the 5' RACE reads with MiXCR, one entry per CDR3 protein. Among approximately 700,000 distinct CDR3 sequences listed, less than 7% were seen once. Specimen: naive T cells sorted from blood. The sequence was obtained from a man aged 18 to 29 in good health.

This CDR3 reads CASNYRDRDTGELFF. CDR3 bases: TGCGCCAGCAACTACCGGGACAGGGACACCGGGGAGCTGTTTTTT. The V gene is TRBV5-1, the J gene TRBJ2-2, with 9 bases aligning to TRBD1. V trimming: 6 bases; J trimming: 3 bases; junction bases outside the gene matches: 6. CDR1 and CDR2 (germline): SGHRS, YFSETQ. The CDR3 loop spans 15 amino acids.